This TCR beta chain was retrieved from a study of T-cell reconstitution after alpha-beta-depleted transplantation in children. Overall study findings and caveats: The origin of alpha-beta T cells about two months after transplant was reportedly several hundred expanded graft clones. From surviving recipient T cells and thymic progenitors came the high day-60 TCRbeta diversity observed in some patients.

This CDR3 contains 12 residues. The germline V gene has CDR1 MNHEY and CDR2 SVGEGT. Trimming removed 6 bases at V and 3 bases at J, with 9 bases between. TCRbeta library construction was performed incorporating unique molecular identifiers. Each CDR3 protein is one row after TCRdb ran MiXCR on the PCR reads. Among 300,000 to 400,000 distinct CDR3 sequences listed, 15% to 20% were seen once. This clonotype was counted a few times. Its antigen is unidentified. This chain joins TRBV6-2 or TRBV6-3 and TRBJ2-7; D is ambiguous. The sequence was obtained from a male patient aged 2-15 years who had a stem cell transplant for acute lymphoblastic leukemia, so the T cells may come from the graft donor. The specimen was PBMCs, mostly from graft donor cells, collected 360 days after TCRalphabeta/CD19-depleted stem cell transplant. The CDR3 DNA reads TGTGCCAGCAGACACTATATCTACGAGCAGTACTTC. It translates to CASRHYIYEQYF.